The source of this TCR beta chain is a study of blood T cell repertoires in COVID-19. Study-wide context: Samples taken during acute and convalescent COVID-19 were collected in the United States, Italy and Spain.

In the study's own analysis: Researchers report that nucleated cell counts were estimated from reference gene primer amplification. The data were produced by immunoSEQ multiplex PCR, yet TCRdb's version contains in-frame clones alone and is incomplete. The DNA gave D and trimming, while V, J and clone size come from that table. The table lists 120,000 to 150,000 clones, around 84% of them singletons, with less than 9% in the top ten. There are a few counts of this clone. It was during active infection that Seattle patients were enrolled and then longitudinally followed. Sequencing input: peripheral blood. This clonotype originated in a man aged 25 to 40 with COVID-19, enrolled during active disease.

CDR3 nucleotides: TGTGCCAGCAGCCAAGGACTAGCGGGAGGGCTCAATGAGCAGTTCTTC. Translated, it gives CASSQGLAGGLNEQFF. V usage is TRBV3-1 (or the pseudogene TRBV3-2) and J usage is TRBJ2-1; 14 bases are shared with TRBD2. Germline V gene data show CDR1 as LGHDT and CDR2 as YNNKEL (reference sequence). After removal of 1 base from V and 6 bases from J, the junction contained 2 bases not matched to a gene. The CDR3 sequence is 16 residues long.